This is a list of T cell receptor beta chains from one sample in a study of Siglec-9 on CD8 T cells in melanoma. Assay used: immunoSEQ multiplex PCR; TCRdb lists only in-frame clones, some missing. The sample holds about 30,000 clones; 80% are singletons and the top ten take 5.5% to 7.5%. Specimen: Siglec-9- CD8+ T cells sorted from blood. These receptors came from a human donor in good health. Each CDR3 is given with its conserved first and last residue. The D gene is left open where the match is weak. Rows give clone size only sometimes, using once, few, many, or a class for an expanded clone.

>.|TRBJ2-3|.|TRBV13
CASSARDGSTDTQYF
TGTGCCAGCAGCGCCCGGGACGGAAGCACAGATACGCAGTATTTT
>.|TRBJ2-5|TRBD1|TRBV5-1
CASSIGTGVETQYF
TGCGCCAGCAGCATAGGGACAGGGGTAGAGACCCAGTACTTC
>.|TRBJ2-2|.|TRBV27
CASRQGPRELFF
TGTGCCAGCAGGCAAGGGCCGAGGGAGCTGTTTTTT
>.|TRBJ2-1|TRBD2|TRBV6-1
CATPGTSNYNEQFF
TGTGCCACCCCAGGGACTAGCAACTACAATGAGCAGTTCTTC
>.|TRBJ1-1|.|TRBV13
CASSFGGEGTEAFF
TGTGCCAGCAGCTTCGGCGGGGAAGGGACTGAAGCTTTCTTT
>.|TRBJ1-1|TRBD1|TRBV29-1
CSVRRGPDTEAFF
TGCAGCGTCCGCAGGGGGCCGGACACTGAAGCTTTCTTT
>few|TRBJ1-1|.|TRBV9
CASSVAAPEAFF
TGTGCCAGCAGCGTAGCTGCCCCTGAAGCTTTCTTT
>.|TRBJ1-5|.|TRBV27
CASSSKGLQSQHF
TGTGCCAGCAGTTCCAAGGGTCTTCAGTCCCAGCATTTT
>.|TRBJ1-1|.|TRBV27
CASGRTENTEAFF
TGTGCCAGCGGCAGGACAGAGAACACTGAAGCTTTCTTT
>once|TRBJ1-6|.|TRBV6-1
CASSVNRNLISPLHF
TGTGCCAGCAGTGTAAACAGGAATTTAATTTCACCCCTCCACTTT
>.|TRBJ2-5|TRBD2|TRBV29-1
CSVGLAGLGETQYF
TGCAGCGTTGGATTAGCGGGGCTGGGAGAGACCCAGTACTTC
>.|TRBJ2-7|TRBD1|TRBV19
CASSPGQGWSYEQYF
TGTGCCAGTAGTCCGGGACAGGGGTGGTCCTACGAGCAGTACTTC
>.|TRBJ2-1|.|TRBV4-1
CASSQGVGNEQFF
TGCGCCAGCAGCCAAGGGGTAGGGAATGAGCAGTTCTTC
>few|TRBJ1-1|.|TRBV6-1
CAAISRAEAFF
TGTGCCGCTATTTCCCGGGCTGAAGCTTTCTTT